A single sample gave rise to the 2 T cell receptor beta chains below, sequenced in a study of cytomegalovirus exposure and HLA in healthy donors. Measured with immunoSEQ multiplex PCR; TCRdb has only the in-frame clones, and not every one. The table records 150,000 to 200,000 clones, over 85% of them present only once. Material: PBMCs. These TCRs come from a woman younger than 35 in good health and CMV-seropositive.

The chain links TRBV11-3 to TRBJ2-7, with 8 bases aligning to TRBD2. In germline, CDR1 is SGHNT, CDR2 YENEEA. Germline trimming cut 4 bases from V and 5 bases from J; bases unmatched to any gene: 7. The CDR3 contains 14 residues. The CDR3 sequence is CASSWGLGFHEQYF. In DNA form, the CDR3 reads TGTGCCAGCAGCTGGGGACTAGGTTTCCACGAGCAGTACTTC.

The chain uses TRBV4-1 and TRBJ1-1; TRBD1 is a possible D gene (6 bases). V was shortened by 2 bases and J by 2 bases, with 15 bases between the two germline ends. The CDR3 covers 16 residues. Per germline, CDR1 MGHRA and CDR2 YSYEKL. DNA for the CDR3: TGCGCCAGCAGCCAACCCCTGACAGGAAAAAACACTGAAGCTTTCTTT. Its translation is CASSQPLTGKNTEAFF.